One and the same sample provided the 28 T cell receptor beta chains below, sequenced in a study of cytomegalovirus exposure and HLA in healthy donors. The PCR made use of 60 Vbeta and 13 Jbeta primers. Profiling relied on immunoSEQ multiplex PCR, and the TCRdb table lists in-frame clones only, not all of them. The data contain about 130,000 clones, roughly 80% of them singletons. Sequences were obtained from PBMCs. All receptors derive from a male donor in good health and CMV-seronegative.

V and J are TRBV7-2 and TRBJ1-5; TRBD1 might be the D (5 bases). V lost 1 base and J lost 7, with 17 bases in between. The CDR3 contains 16 residues. The germline V gene encodes CDR1 SGHTA and CDR2 FQGNSA. CDR3 DNA sequence: TGTGCCAGCAGCTTAGATGGTCGGCAAAGGGGACAGCCCCAGCATTTT. Its translation is CASSLDGRQRGQPQHF.

This chain connects TRBV14 to TRBJ2-5, with TRBD2 as a possible D gene (5 bases). The V end was cut by 4 bases, the J end by 2 bases, with 5 bases between. The CDR3 contains 12 residues. Germline lookup yields CDR1 SGHDN and CDR2 FVKESK. This CDR3 reads CASSRRQETQYF. The CDR3 DNA reads TGTGCCAGCAGCCGGAGGCAAGAGACCCAGTACTTC.

This clone was seen once. V usage is TRBV6-5 and J usage is TRBJ1-5, with D uncertain. Trimming stripped 7 bases from V and 6 bases from J, with 10 bases between. CDR3 length: 12 amino acids. Germline V gene sequence: CDR1 MNHEY, CDR2 SVGAGI. Written as DNA, the CDR3 is TGTGCCAGCAACCTGGGGAGTCAGCCCCAGCATTTT. This gives the protein CASNLGSQPQHF.

J is TRBJ2-3 and V is TRBV7-9; 10 bases fit TRBD1. The CDR3 totals 14 residues. J lost 14 bases, V lost 2 bases, and 10 bases had no gene match. Germline CDR1 is SEHNR and CDR2 is FQNEAQ (reference sequence). The CDR3: CASSLKRQGAQGYF. DNA for the CDR3: TGTGCCAGCAGCTTAAAGAGACAGGGGGCTCAGGGGTATTTT.

For the CDR3, the DNA is TGTGCCAGTAGTCCAAGGGACAGGGGGCTAAATGAGCAGTTCTTC. Translation gives CASSPRDRGLNEQFF. The rearrangement joins TRBV19 to TRBJ2-1; 12 bases fit TRBD1. The germline V gene encodes CDR1 LNHDA and CDR2 SQIVND (reference sequence). The length of the CDR3 is 15 residues. V shed 5 bases, J shed 7 bases, and the junction held 6 bases outside the gene matches. Using reference TRBV19 and TRBJ2-1 for the parts outside the CDR3, the full variable domain is DGGITQSPKYLFRKEGQNVTLSCEQNLNHDAMYWYRQDPGQGLRLIYYSQIVNDFQKGDIAEGYSVSREKKESFPLTVTSAQKNPTAFYLCASSPRDRGLNEQFFGPGTRLTVL.

This rearrangement joins TRBV29-1 to TRBJ2-3, with unresolved D. This CDR3 contains 13 residues. CDR1 SQVTM and CDR2 ANQGSEA come from the germline V gene. Trimming took 5 bases from V and 4 from J, leaving 13 bases between them. The CDR3 DNA sequence: TGCAGCGTTAATATTGTACTGGCAGATACGCAGTATTTT. Translating gives CSVNIVLADTQYF.

The genes are TRBV9 and TRBJ2-7; D perhaps matches TRBD2 (7 bases). Per the germline V gene, CDR1 is SGDLS and CDR2 is YYNGEE. The CDR3 contains 15 residues. Trimming left V 2 bases short and J 1 base short, with 13 bases between. The CDR3 DNA is TGTGCCAGCAGCGTGGGAGGGGGTGTTTCCTACGAGCAGTACTTC. Encoded protein: CASSVGGGVSYEQYF.

This rearrangement joins TRBV7-9 to TRBJ2-7; TRBD2 aligns across 7 bases. The V and J ends lost 3 bases and 1 base, in that order; junction bases with no gene match: 6. The germline gives CDR1 SEHNR, CDR2 FQNEAQ (reference sequence). The CDR3 loop spans 15 amino acids. The CDR3 loop is CASSFPVGRSYEQYF. DNA of the CDR3: TGTGCCAGCAGCTTTCCCGTCGGGAGGTCCTACGAGCAGTACTTC.

The gene calls are TRBV7-2 and TRBJ1-1; D uncertain. The CDR3 extends over 14 amino acids. Per the germline V gene, CDR1 is SGHTA and CDR2 is FQGNSA. V lost 2 bases and J 4 bases, leaving 11 bases between the germline ends. CDR3 in DNA: TGTGCCAGCAGCTTATACGGGTTGGGCACTGAAGCTTTCTTT. Amino acids: CASSLYGLGTEAFF.

The V call is TRBV7-2, the J call TRBJ2-5; D uncertain. Germline V CDR1 and CDR2: SGHTA, FQGNSA. V was cut by 5 bases and J by 2 bases, with 6 bases left in between. The CDR3 loop spans 12 amino acids. CDR3 amino acids: CASSTYQETQYF. DNA of the CDR3: TGTGCCAGCAGCACCTATCAAGAGACCCAGTACTTC. Variable domain in full (rest from reference TRBV7-2 and TRBJ2-5): GAGVSQSPSNKVTEKGKDVELRCDPISGHTALYWYRQSLGQGLEFLIYFQGNSAPDKSGLPSDRFSAERTGGSVSTLTIQRTQQEDSAVYLCASSTYQETQYFGPGTRLLVL.

The V call is TRBV27, the J call TRBJ2-3; TRBD1 might be the D (5 bases). V lost 6 bases to trimming and J lost 6 bases, with 19 bases between them. The CDR3 spans 15 residues. Looked up from germline, CDR1 is MNHEY and CDR2 is SMNVEV (reference sequence). CDR3 region: CASSLKGRSLDTQYF. The CDR3 DNA is TGTGCCAGCAGCCTAAAGGGGCGGTCTCTGGATACGCAGTATTTT.

The chain joins TRBV27 to TRBJ2-3, with D possibly TRBD2 on 5 matching bases. V lost 3 bases and J lost 2, with 6 bases in between. In germline, CDR1 is MNHEY, CDR2 SMNVEV (reference sequence). The CDR3 is 13 residues long. As DNA, the CDR3 is TGTGCCAGCAGTTTCGGGAACACAGATACGCAGTATTTT. This sequence encodes CASSFGNTDTQYF.

The CDR3 DNA reads as TGTGCCAGCAGCCGATTTCTACAAGGACAGGCCTACACAGATACGCAGTATTTT. The encoded protein is CASSRFLQGQAYTDTQYF. The V call is TRBV11-1, the J call TRBJ2-3, with 7 bases that match TRBD1. Germline V gene lookup returns CDR1 SGHAT and CDR2 FQDESV (reference sequence). After removal of 5 bases from V and 2 bases from J, the junction contained 16 bases not matched to a gene. The CDR3 extends over 18 amino acids.

In its sample, this clone was seen once. This chain uses TRBV10-3 with TRBJ2-3, with 11 nucleotides matching TRBD2. The CDR3 consists of 15 residues. J gave up 6 bases and V 5 bases, and 7 bases lay outside the gene matches. The germline gives CDR1 ENHRY, CDR2 SYGVKD. CDR3 sequence (DNA): TGTGCCATCAGTACTAGCGGGAGTTCGCTCGATACGCAGTATTTT. Translated, it gives CAISTSGSSLDTQYF.

The gene calls are TRBV7-6 and TRBJ2-7, with 7 bases that match TRBD2. Trimming took 3 bases from V and 7 from J; bases not matched to a gene: 9. Germline loops: CDR1 SGHVS, CDR2 FNYEAQ. This CDR3 has 14 residues. CDR3 protein: CASSLGGGPEEQYF. The CDR3 coding sequence is TGTGCCAGCAGCTTGGGGGGAGGGCCGGAGGAGCAGTACTTC.

The chain carries TRBV7-2 and TRBJ1-2; D is perhaps TRBD1 (6 bases). V gave up 1 base and J gave up 7 bases, with 16 bases separating them. The germline V gene has CDR1 SGHTA and CDR2 FQGNSA. The CDR3 extends over 15 amino acids. The DNA for the CDR3 is TGTGCCAGCAGCTTAGACGACAGGACGACCGGTGGCTACACCTTC. Protein sequence: CASSLDDRTTGGYTF.

V is TRBV10-3 and J is TRBJ2-5, with 16 bases matching TRBD2. CDR3 length: 18 amino acids. J gave up 5 bases and V 2 bases, and 8 bases lay outside the gene matches. CDR1 is ENHRY and CDR2 is SYGVKD in the germline V gene. The CDR3 region is CAISEGTSGRAKGETQYF. The CDR3 DNA reads as TGTGCCATCAGTGAGGGGACTAGCGGGAGGGCCAAAGGGGAGACCCAGTACTTC.

This chain joins TRBV7-2 and TRBJ2-7, with 8 bases lining up with TRBD2. V lost 4 bases and J lost 0; bases outside the gene matches: 5. CDR3 length equals 15 residues. The germline CDR1 and CDR2 sequences are SGHTA and FQGNSA. CDR3 bases: TGTGCCAGCAGCTCTATCGGGGGGGGCTCCTACGAGCAGTACTTC. The encoded protein is CASSSIGGGSYEQYF.

The V gene is TRBV6-4, the J gene TRBJ2-3, with 12 bases identical to TRBD1. CDR3 length: 15 residues. Germline CDR1 MRHNA, CDR2 SNTAGT. The trim removed 6 bases at V and 2 bases at J, leaving 3 bases unmatched. The CDR3 DNA sequence: TGTGCCAGCAGCGGGGGACAGGGGGCCACAGATACGCAGTATTTT. Amino acids: CASSGGQGATDTQYF.

The chain is built from TRBV4-2 and TRBJ1-2, with D possibly being TRBD1 (5 bases). The CDR3 is 16 amino acids. V was pared by 0 bases and J by 8 bases, with 19 bases between. Per germline, CDR1 LGHNA and CDR2 YNFKEQ. The CDR3 loop reads CASSQDLGGDTRGYTF. As DNA, the CDR3 is TGTGCCAGCAGCCAAGATCTCGGGGGGGATACCCGGGGCTACACCTTC.

The chain has TRBV6-1 and TRBJ2-7, with 7 bases matching TRBD1. The germline V gene encodes CDR1 MNHNS and CDR2 SASEGT. V was clipped by 8 bases and J by 3 bases; unmatched bases: 7. The CDR3 loop spans 13 amino acids. The CDR3 region has the DNA TGTGCCAGCCGTCCGGGACAGATCTACGAGCAGTACTTC. It translates to CASRPGQIYEQYF.

The CDR3 nucleotides read TGCAGCGTTGGTTACGGGAGGAACACCGGGGAGCTGTTTTTT. Translation gives CSVGYGRNTGELFF. This rearrangement joins TRBV29-1 to TRBJ2-2; possible D gene TRBD2, 6 bases. CDR3 length: 14 amino acids. Germline CDR1 is SQVTM and CDR2 is ANQGSEA. V lost 4 bases to trimming and J lost 1 base, with 10 bases between them.

This clone has a handful of counts. CDR3 coding DNA: TGTGCCTGGAGTGTACGGAAAGCGGCCATGAGAGAGGAGACCCAGTACTTC. This translates into CAWSVRKAAMREETQYF. The chain joins TRBV30 to TRBJ2-5; D possibly corresponds to TRBD2 (5 bases). V was cut by 0 bases and J by 5 bases, with 22 bases left in between. Germline CDR1 GTSNPN, CDR2 SVGIG (reference sequence). The CDR3 length is 17 residues. The whole variable domain, remainder taken from reference TRBV30 and TRBJ2-5, is SQTIHQWPATLVQPVGSPLSLECTVEGTSNPNLYWYRQAAGRGLQLLFYSVGIGQISSEVPQNLSASRPQDRQFILSSKKLLLSDSGFYLCAWSVRKAAMREETQYFGPGTRLLVL.

The CDR3 sequence: CASSDRGLDTEAFF. The CDR3 bases are TGTGCCAGCAGTGACAGGGGGCTGGACACTGAAGCTTTCTTT. The chain is built from TRBV6-4 and TRBJ1-1; 7 positions agree with TRBD1. Germline V gene lookup returns CDR1 MRHNA and CDR2 SNTAGT. J was trimmed by 3 bases and V by 2 bases; bases with no gene match: 3. The CDR3 extends over 14 amino acids.

V gene TRBV6-5 combines with J gene TRBJ1-2, with 7 nucleotides matching TRBD1. In germline, CDR1 is MNHEY, CDR2 SVGAGI. The CDR3 has 16 amino acids. V lost 0 bases and J lost 8; bases outside the gene matches: 12. The CDR3 region has the DNA TGTGCCAGCAGTTACTCGATCGGACAGGCCCAGTGGGGCTACACCTTC. Translated, it gives CASSYSIGQAQWGYTF.

This clone came up once. The V call is TRBV5-4, the J call TRBJ2-1; D is undetermined. Deletions cut 0 bases from V and 5 bases from J, with 6 bases between. CDR3 length: 13 amino acids. Germline lookup yields CDR1 SGHNT and CDR2 YYREEE (reference sequence). CDR3 region: CASSLVSNNEQFF. CDR3 nucleotide sequence: TGTGCCAGCAGCTTGGTATCTAACAATGAGCAGTTCTTC.

The chain uses TRBV5-1 and TRBJ2-7; possible D gene TRBD2, 6 bases. CDR3 size: 14 residues. Germline V gene data show CDR1 as SGHRS and CDR2 as YFSETQ. The ends were cut back, 7 bases at V and 0 bases at J, with 14 bases in the middle. The CDR3 sequence: CASGSLGGSYEQYF. The CDR3 coding sequence is TGCGCCAGCGGATCCCTGGGGGGCTCCTACGAGCAGTACTTC.

This chain uses TRBV13 with TRBJ1-5; D is undetermined. This CDR3 has 12 residues. V lost 6 bases, J lost 4 bases, and 7 bases lay in between. Germline V lookup: CDR1 PRHDT, CDR2 FYEKMQ (reference sequence). The CDR3 coding sequence is TGTGCCAGCAGGTCGGGGAATCAGCCCCAGCATTTT. Protein: CASRSGNQPQHF.